This T cell receptor (beta chain) was obtained from a study of blood T cell repertoires in COVID-19. As for the study in general: Some COVID-19 samples were acute and others convalescent; all came from the United States, Italy and Spain. From T cells, B-cell-depleted T cells, or PBMCs came the material, which was cDNA or gDNA.

The assay was immunoSEQ multiplex PCR, and TCRdb's table has in-frame clones only and misses some. The table includes roughly 80,000 clones, 81% detected once. The sample holds many counts of this clone. CDR1 is GTSNPN, CDR2 SVGIG, per germline (reference sequence). The CDR3 runs 16 residues. Trimming pared 2 bases from V and 4 bases from J, leaving 18 bases between. The V and J genes are TRBV30 and TRBJ2-1; D ambiguous. The sequence came from a man aged 80 or over with acute or convalescent COVID-19. Sequencing was carried out using peripheral blood. The CDR3 bases are TGTGCCTGGAGTCCCCCTTCGGGTCCAAAATACAATGAGCAGTTCTTC. Translating it yields CAWSPPSGPKYNEQFF.